This T cell receptor beta chain was found in a study of T cell responses to AZD1222 COVID-19 vaccine. Assay: immunoSEQ multiplex PCR; the TCRdb copy retains only in-frame clones and omits some. This sample carries fewer than 100,000 clones, 87% of them seen once, and the ten largest clones take approximately 10%. This CDR3 has 12 residues. Trimming took off 6 bases at V and 6 bases at J, with 12 bases between the two ends. Germline lookup yields CDR1 MDHEN and CDR2 SYDVKM. The J gene is TRBJ2-7, the V gene TRBV28; D unclear. The sequence derives from an adult who received the AZD1222 COVID-19 vaccine. The sample in question was peripheral blood, obtained 28 days after the second AZD1222 dose. The CDR3 sequence is CASRLDKSEQYF. As DNA, the CDR3 is TGTGCCAGCAGGCTCGACAAAAGCGAGCAGTACTTC.